The present TCR beta chain was sequenced within a study of cytomegalovirus exposure and HLA in healthy donors. Study-wide findings and caveats: Later on, analysis showed that most CMV-associated TCR beta chains appeared to be HLA-restricted.

The study sampled nominally healthy donors, though unrecorded immune exposures were likely. The CDR3 is 14 amino acids. Germline CDR1 SGHTA, CDR2 FQGNSA. Deletions cut 5 bases from V and 4 bases from J, with 14 bases between. Primers included in the PCR were 60 Vbeta and 13 Jbeta primers. Only in-frame clones appear in the TCRdb table, and some are missing; sequencing was by immunoSEQ multiplex PCR. The table lists tens of thousands of clones, around 70% of them singletons. This clone was seen once. Its antigen is not identified. Sequencing was carried out using PBMCs. The chain uses TRBV7-2 and TRBJ2-5, with D tentatively TRBD1 (5 bases). This receptor was obtained from a woman aged 25 to 39 in good health and CMV-seronegative. CDR3 loop: CASSRSGSRETQYF. DNA for the CDR3: TGTGCCAGCAGCCGATCAGGGTCTAGAGAGACCCAGTACTTC.